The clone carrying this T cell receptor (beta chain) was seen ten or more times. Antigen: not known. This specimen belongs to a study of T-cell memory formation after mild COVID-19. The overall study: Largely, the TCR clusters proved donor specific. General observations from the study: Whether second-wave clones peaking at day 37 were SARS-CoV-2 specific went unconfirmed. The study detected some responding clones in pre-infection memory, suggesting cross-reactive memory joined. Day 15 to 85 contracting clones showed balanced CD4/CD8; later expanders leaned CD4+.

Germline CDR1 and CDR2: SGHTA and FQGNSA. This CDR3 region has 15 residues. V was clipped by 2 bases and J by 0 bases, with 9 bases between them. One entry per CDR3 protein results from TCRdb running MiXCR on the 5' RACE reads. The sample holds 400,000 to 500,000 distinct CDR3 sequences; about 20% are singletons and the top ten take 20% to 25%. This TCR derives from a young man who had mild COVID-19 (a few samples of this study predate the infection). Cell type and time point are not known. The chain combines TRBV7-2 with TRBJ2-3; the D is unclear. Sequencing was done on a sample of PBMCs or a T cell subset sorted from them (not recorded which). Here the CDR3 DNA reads TGTGCCAGCAGCTTATTTCCGGCTAGCACAGATACGCAGTATTTT. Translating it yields CASSLFPASTDTQYF.